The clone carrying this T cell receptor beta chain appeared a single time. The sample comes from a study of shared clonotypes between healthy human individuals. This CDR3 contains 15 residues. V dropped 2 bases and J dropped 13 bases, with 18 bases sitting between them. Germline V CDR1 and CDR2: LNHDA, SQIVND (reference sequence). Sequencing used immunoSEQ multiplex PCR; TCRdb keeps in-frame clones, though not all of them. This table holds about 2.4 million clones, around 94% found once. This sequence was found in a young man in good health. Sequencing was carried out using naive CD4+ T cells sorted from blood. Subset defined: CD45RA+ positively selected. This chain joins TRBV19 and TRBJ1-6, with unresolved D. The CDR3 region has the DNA TGTGCCAGTAGTATACGGTACGAGAGCCCTTCTCCCCTCCACTTT. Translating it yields CASSIRYESPSPLHF.